Listed below are T cell receptor beta chains from one sample, sequenced in a study of low-dose radiotherapy and immunotherapy resistance in tumors. Each CDR3 protein is one row after TCRdb ran MiXCR on the reads. The table shows around 100,000 distinct CDR3 sequences, with more than 20% occurring only once. The specimen was PBMCs, collected after low-dose radiotherapy plus immunotherapy. The receptors here all came from a male donor with prostate cancer. The conserved cysteine and the conserved F or W are not part of the CDR3 here. Fields, in order: V gene, D gene, J gene, CDR3 protein. A D gene is named only where the DNA matches it firmly.

TRBV29-1	NA	TRBJ2-7	SVGQPYEQY
TRBV2	TRBD1	TRBJ1-1	ASRPLTGGTEAF
TRBV29-1	TRBD1	TRBJ2-5	SVDGIDRGEETQY
TRBV20-1	TRBD2	TRBJ2-7	SARDPSRGGSYEQY
TRBV7-3	TRBD2	TRBJ2-1	ASSLHGTSGGNEQF
TRBV20-1	NA	TRBJ1-2	SAANPGYGYT
TRBV6-1	NA	TRBJ2-6	ASSETNSGANVLT
TRBV7-9	TRBD2	TRBJ2-1	ASSMVGGDNEQF
TRBV6-2/TRBV6-3	TRBD1	TRBJ1-1	ASSYSRGYTEAF
TRBV4-1	TRBD1	TRBJ2-1	ASSRWDRGNEQF
TRBV5-1	NA	TRBJ2-2	ASSSRGAGELF
TRBV5-1	NA	TRBJ2-7	ASSLGQGGEQY
TRBV2	TRBD2	TRBJ2-2	ASSFSGGNTGELF
TRBV24-1	NA	TRBJ2-1	ATSGGPRGDEQF
TRBV24-1	TRBD1	TRBJ1-1	APYRGLHTEAF
TRBV6-6	TRBD1	TRBJ1-4	ASSRQGSGEKLF
TRBV6-1	NA	TRBJ1-5	ASSANPGVDQPQH
TRBV18	NA	TRBJ1-5	ASSRGSEQPQH
TRBV4-1	NA	TRBJ2-3	ASSQDRQGATTDTQY
TRBV6-8	TRBD1	TRBJ1-6	ASSRRGRQGSYNSPLH
TRBV29-1	NA	TRBJ1-1	SVEQGRDTEAF
TRBV21-1	NA	TRBJ1-4	ASSASQGGLMKNCF
TRBV3-1	NA	TRBJ2-1	ASRAGGAEQF
TRBV3-1	NA	TRBJ2-7	ASSQLHYEQY
TRBV9	TRBD2	TRBJ2-1	ASSPEGTSGGAAEQF
TRBV6-5	NA	TRBJ2-1	ASSLVASSYNEQF
TRBV11-2	NA	TRBJ1-3	ASSSVLSGNTIY
TRBV7-9	TRBD2	TRBJ2-5	ASRSGGARTQY
TRBV11-2	TRBD2	TRBJ2-3	ASNRGGTSGWGDTQY
TRBV23-1	NA	TRBJ2-7	ASRRDNPWVYEQY
TRBV15	NA	TRBJ2-2	ATGELAGLTGELFF
TRBV30	NA	TRBJ2-5	AHGGAGQETQY
TRBV4-1	TRBD1	TRBJ2-3	ASSHERTGEDTQY
TRBV14	NA	TRBJ2-7	ASSITGLSYEQY
TRBV28	TRBD2	TRBJ2-3	ASSSSGSTQY
TRBV3-1	NA	TRBJ1-1	ASSQRGRGTEAF
TRBV12-2	NA	TRBJ2-1	ASRLNPTSQGIFYNEQF
TRBV7-2	NA	TRBJ1-1	ASSPDRGSEAF
TRBV7-8	TRBD1	TRBJ1-1	ASSLLGRGAAGGDSAF
TRBV2	NA	TRBJ2-3	ASSEGDTQY
TRBV11-2	NA	TRBJ2-7	ASSLDRDTVNEQY
TRBV6-5	NA	TRBJ2-4	ASSYSRVAKNIQY
TRBV7-9	NA	TRBJ2-1	ASSFRSDEQF
TRBV10-1	NA	TRBJ1-3	ANRAGPGNTIY
TRBV7-9	NA	TRBJ1-1	ASSLPGSTEAF
TRBV29-1	NA	TRBJ1-1	SVFPGRIEAF
TRBV19	TRBD1	TRBJ1-5	ASSTGQHNQPQH
TRBV9	NA	TRBJ2-5	ASSVGLAETQY
TRBV10-3	NA	TRBJ2-3	AISGNSLDTQY
TRBV6-8	TRBD1	TRBJ2-7	ASSSGQGGVQY
TRBV20-1	NA	TRBJ1-5	SASPQGLTNQPQH
TRBV10-3	TRBD2	TRBJ2-7	AIYSGNSSYEQY
TRBV5-4	NA	TRBJ2-1	ASSLSGAYNEQF